This T cell receptor (beta chain) comes out of a study of blood T cell repertoires in COVID-19 (dated by TCRdb to the early 2020s). Regarding the research as a whole: The collaborator samples originated in the United States, Italy and Spain and spanned the acute and convalescent phases of COVID-19. The repertoires were released in a freely available public database intended as a resource for research on the immune response to SARS-CoV-2. Deeply sampled blood TCRbeta repertoires from subjects exposed to, actively infected with, or recovered from COVID-19 were included in the dataset. The samples were drawn from the first 160 participants of the ongoing ImmuneRACE study and from under 1,500 subjects provided by 6 global collaborators. Nearly every sample came with metadata listing a de-identified subject ID, COVID-19 status, age in years and sex. Where HLA class I and class II types were available, the types were taken from metadata supplied by the sample provider, not from assay-based typing. The material from the prospective study consisted of cDNA or gDNA derived from T cells, B-cell-depleted T cells, or PBMCs.

The immunoSEQ Assay, a bias-controlled multiplex PCR, was used to amplify TCRbeta CDR3 regions from genomic DNA. Processing in the source paper ran as follows. The number of nucleated cells in each sample was estimated from the amplification of reference gene primers within the assay. Sequence reads were collapsed and filtered to measure the absolute abundance of every unique TCRbeta CDR3 rearrangement. For each sample, productive Simpson clonality was calculated by taking the square root of Simpson's diversity index across productive rearrangements. TCRdb took this table from immuneACCESS and kept in-frame rearrangements with V and J called. Such tables lack part of the clones; where checked against another copy, unresolved V genes explain under half of the gap, and the rest is unexplained. V, J and clone size derive from that table, while D and trimming were established from the DNA sequence. The sample yields around 300,000 clones; around 84% were counted once. The ten biggest clones cover 2% to 3% of the sample.

Overall results and qualifications from the work: The amount of clinical and demographic metadata varied by source and participant and was provided uncurated.

About this clone itself: Its target antigen remains unknown. No much larger clonotype is one base removed from it; base qualities were not supplied.

Enrolling through a virtual design, the prospective study's participants ranged in age from roughly 18 to 95 years and lived across roughly 23 United States geographic areas. Cohort assignment in the prospective study relied on participant-reported clinical history from a screening survey and a study questionnaire. ImmuneRACE Cohort 3 recovered participants were defined by two consecutive negative NP/OP PCR tests, healthcare professional clearance, or symptom resolution. In the prospective study, whole blood, serum and a nasopharyngeal or oropharyngeal swab were collected from each participant by mobile phlebotomists. Over a 2-month period, participants in the prospective study had the option of providing additional blood draws and questionnaires. Blood samples from the prospective study were shipped frozen or at room temperature prior to DNA extraction. This sequence originates from a woman aged 45-65 years who had recovered from COVID-19. The specimen was PBMCs or T cells enriched from blood (not recorded which).

At the DNA level, the sequence is TGTGCCAGCTCACGAAACAGGGGGCACAATGAAAAACTGTTTTTT. Its protein product is CASSRNRGHNEKLFF. The sequence is built from TRBV18 and TRBJ1-4, and 9 bases in between align with TRBD1. Unmatched junction bases come to 5, with V trimmed by 4 bases and J by 5 bases. Its CDR3 holds 15 amino acids, cysteine through phenylalanine. The entry retains the CDR3 DNA only, 45 bases that are in frame from base 1. CDR1 and CDR2, per the germline V gene, are KGHSH and LQKENI. With all but the CDR3 taken from the reference TRBV18 and TRBJ1-4 genes, the full variable domain is: NAGVMQNPRHLVRRRGQEARLRCSPMKGHSHVYWYRQLPEEGLKFMVYLQKENIIDESGMPKERFSAEFPKEGPSILRIQQVVRGDSAAYFCASSRNRGHNEKLFFGSGTQLSVL.